This T cell receptor beta chain comes out of a study of blood T cell repertoires in COVID-19. Across the study: Researchers got acute and convalescent COVID-19 samples from the United States, Italy and Spain. T cells, B-cell-depleted T cells, or PBMCs provided the cDNA or gDNA that served as material.

Looked up from germline, CDR1 is MNHEY and CDR2 is SMNVEV (reference sequence). The CDR3 spans 13 residues. Trimming shortened V by 6 bases and J by 2 bases, and 11 bases separated the two germline ends. As originally analysed: Cell counts per sample came from amplifying reference gene primers. Method: immunoSEQ multiplex PCR; TCRdb's copy keeps in-frame clones and lacks some. Clonal size and the V and J genes are those of that table, whereas D and trimming came from the DNA. The sample includes about 160,000 clones, roughly 90% of them seen just once. The receptor was isolated from a man aged 55 to 69 with acute or convalescent COVID-19. The specimen sequenced was peripheral blood. The chain employs TRBV27 and TRBJ2-7; D is unresolved. CDR3 nucleotides: TGTGCCAGCAGGAGGCTGGGTGCCTACGAGCAGTACTTC. It codes for CASRRLGAYEQYF.